This T cell receptor beta chain is drawn from a study of blood T cell repertoires in COVID-19. V shed 1 base, J shed 8 bases, and the junction held 11 bases outside the gene matches. The CDR3 extends over 16 amino acids. CDR1 and CDR2 (germline): LNHNV, YYDKDF (reference sequence). Clones were read by immunoSEQ multiplex PCR, and TCRdb kept only the in-frame ones, dropping some. The repertoire consists of around 89,000 clones, with nearly 90% occurring once and the leading ten covering approximately 8.9%. The sequencing input was peripheral blood. This TCR derives from a man aged 45-60 years with acute or convalescent COVID-19. The V gene is TRBV15, the J gene TRBJ2-1; 7 positions agree with TRBD1. The CDR3 sequence is CATSRGTGVPRDEQFF. DNA of the CDR3: TGTGCCACCAGCAGAGGGACAGGCGTCCCTCGTGATGAGCAGTTCTTC.